This T cell receptor (beta chain) was identified in a study of OX40 agonist ivuxolimab in advanced cancers. Background on the study: Across the patients, intravenous ivuxolimab was delivered every 2 weeks at 0.01 to 10 mg/kg. Patients undergoing dose escalation presented with hepatocellular carcinoma, melanoma, renal cell or head and neck cancer. Having had anti-PD-1, anti-PD-L1 or anti-CTLA-4 therapy before was allowed, and about 40% had some.

Deletions cut 4 bases from V and 1 base from J, with 13 bases between. Germline V gene sequence: CDR1 LGHNA, CDR2 YSLEER. This CDR3 region has 15 residues. Data came from immunoSEQ multiplex PCR; TCRdb stores just in-frame clones and leaves some out. The profile shows under 65,000 clones, roughly nine tenths of them singletons. This receptor was obtained from an adult with an advanced solid tumor such as melanoma, head and neck, liver or kidney cancer. The V gene is TRBV4-3, the J gene TRBJ1-1; possible D gene TRBD1, 5 bases. The sequenced sample was CD4+ or CD8+ T cells sorted from blood, obtained in a trial of the OX40 agonist ivuxolimab. The DNA for the CDR3 is TGCGCCAGCAGCCGGACACACCTTAAGAACACTGAAGCTTTCTTT. Translated, it gives CASSRTHLKNTEAFF.